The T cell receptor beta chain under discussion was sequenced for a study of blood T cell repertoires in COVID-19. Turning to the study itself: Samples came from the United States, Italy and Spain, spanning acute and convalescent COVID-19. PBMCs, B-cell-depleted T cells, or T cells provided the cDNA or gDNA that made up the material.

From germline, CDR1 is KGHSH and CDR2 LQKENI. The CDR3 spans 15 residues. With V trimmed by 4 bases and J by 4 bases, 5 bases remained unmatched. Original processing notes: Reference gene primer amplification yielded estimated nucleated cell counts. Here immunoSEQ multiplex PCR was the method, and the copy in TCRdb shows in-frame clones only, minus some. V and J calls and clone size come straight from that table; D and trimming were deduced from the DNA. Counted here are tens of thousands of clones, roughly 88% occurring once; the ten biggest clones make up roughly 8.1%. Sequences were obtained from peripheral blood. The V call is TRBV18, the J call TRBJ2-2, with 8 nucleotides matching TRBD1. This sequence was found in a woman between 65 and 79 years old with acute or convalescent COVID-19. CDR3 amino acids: CASSLTTGVTGELFF. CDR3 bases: TGTGCCAGCTCACTCACGACAGGGGTCACCGGGGAGCTGTTTTTT.